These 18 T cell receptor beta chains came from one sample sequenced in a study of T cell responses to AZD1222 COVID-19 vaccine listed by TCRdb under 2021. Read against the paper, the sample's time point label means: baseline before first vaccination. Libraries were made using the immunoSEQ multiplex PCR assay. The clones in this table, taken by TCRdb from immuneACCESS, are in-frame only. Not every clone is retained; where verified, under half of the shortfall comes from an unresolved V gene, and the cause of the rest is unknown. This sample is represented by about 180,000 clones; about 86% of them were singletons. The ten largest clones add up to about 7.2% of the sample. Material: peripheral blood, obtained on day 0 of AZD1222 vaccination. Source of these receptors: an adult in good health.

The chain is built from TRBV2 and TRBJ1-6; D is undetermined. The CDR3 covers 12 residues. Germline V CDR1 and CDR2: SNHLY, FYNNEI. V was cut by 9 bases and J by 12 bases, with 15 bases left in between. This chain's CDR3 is CARGPSREPLHF. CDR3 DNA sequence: TGTGCCAGAGGGCCCAGCCGGGAACCCCTCCACTTT.

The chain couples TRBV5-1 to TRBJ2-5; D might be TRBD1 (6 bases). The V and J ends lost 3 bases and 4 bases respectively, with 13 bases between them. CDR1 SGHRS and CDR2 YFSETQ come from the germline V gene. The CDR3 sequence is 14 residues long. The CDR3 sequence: CASSYTGSGETQYF. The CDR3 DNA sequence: TGCGCCAGCAGCTACACAGGGAGCGGAGAGACCCAGTACTTC.

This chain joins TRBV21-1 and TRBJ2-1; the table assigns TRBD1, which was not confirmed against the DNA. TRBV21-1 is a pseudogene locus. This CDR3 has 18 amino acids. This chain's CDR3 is CASSKVKSRTGSGNEQFF. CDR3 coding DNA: TGTGCCAGCAGCAAAGTGAAGTCCCGGACAGGGTCAGGGAATGAGCAGTTCTTC.

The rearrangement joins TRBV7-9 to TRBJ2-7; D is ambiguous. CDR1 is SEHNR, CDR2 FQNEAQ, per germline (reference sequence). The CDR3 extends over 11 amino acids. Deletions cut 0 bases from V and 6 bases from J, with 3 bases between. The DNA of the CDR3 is TGTGCCAGCAGCTTAGCAGCCGAGCAGTACTTC. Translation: CASSLAAEQYF.

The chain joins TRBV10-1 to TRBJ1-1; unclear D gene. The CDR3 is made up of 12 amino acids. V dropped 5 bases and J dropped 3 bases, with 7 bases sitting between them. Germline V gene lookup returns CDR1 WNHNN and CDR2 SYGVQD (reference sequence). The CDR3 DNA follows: TGCGCCAGCAGTTCGGGCGACACTGAAGCTTTCTTT. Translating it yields CASSSGDTEAFF.

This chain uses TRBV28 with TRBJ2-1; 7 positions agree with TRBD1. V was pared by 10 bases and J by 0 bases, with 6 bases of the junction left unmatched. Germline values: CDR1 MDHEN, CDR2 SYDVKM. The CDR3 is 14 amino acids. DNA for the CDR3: TGTGCCACCATAGGGACAGCCTCCTACAATGAGCAGTTCTTC. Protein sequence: CATIGTASYNEQFF. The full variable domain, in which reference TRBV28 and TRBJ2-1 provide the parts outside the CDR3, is DVKVTQSSRYLVKRTGEKVFLECVQDMDHENMFWYRQDPGLGLRLIYFSYDVKMKEKGDIPEGYSVSREKKERFSLILESASTNQTSMYLCATIGTASYNEQFFGPGTRLTVL.

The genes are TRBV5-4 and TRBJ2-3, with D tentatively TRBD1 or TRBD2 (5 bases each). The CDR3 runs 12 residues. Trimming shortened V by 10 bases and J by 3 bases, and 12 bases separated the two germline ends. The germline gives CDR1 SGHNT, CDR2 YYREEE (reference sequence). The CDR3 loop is CAFGAGTDTQYF. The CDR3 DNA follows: TGTGCCTTCGGGGCCGGGACAGATACGCAGTATTTT.

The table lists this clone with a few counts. CDR3: CASTDEASGGTGELFF. The CDR3 DNA reads TGTGCCAGCACCGACGAGGCTAGCGGGGGGACCGGGGAGCTGTTTTTT. The chain combines TRBV2 with TRBJ2-2, with 11 bases identical to TRBD2. The CDR3 is made up of 16 amino acids. V dropped 7 bases and J dropped 5; count of bases not matched to a gene: 9. Germline CDR1 is SNHLY and CDR2 is FYNNEI. Using reference TRBV2 and TRBJ2-2 for the parts outside the CDR3, the full variable domain is EPEVTQTPSHQVTQMGQEVILRCVPISNHLYFYWYRQILGQKVEFLVSFYNNEISEKSEIFDDQFSVERPDGSNFTLKIRSTKLEDSAMYFCASTDEASGGTGELFFGEGSRLTVL.

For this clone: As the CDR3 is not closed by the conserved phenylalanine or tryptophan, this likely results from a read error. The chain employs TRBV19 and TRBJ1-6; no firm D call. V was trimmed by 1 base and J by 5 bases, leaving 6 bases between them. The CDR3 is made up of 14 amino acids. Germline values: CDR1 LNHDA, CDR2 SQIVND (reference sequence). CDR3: CASSIGLHNSPLHL. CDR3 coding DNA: TGTGCCAGTAGTATAGGACTACATAATTCACCCCTCCACCTT.

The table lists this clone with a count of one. CDR3 loop: CASSETRQGGNTIYF. CDR3 DNA sequence: TGTGCCAGCAGTGAAACTCGGCAGGGCGGAAACACCATATATTTT. The gene calls are TRBV2 and TRBJ1-3; maybe TRBD1 (5 bases). Germline loops: CDR1 SNHLY, CDR2 FYNNEI. The CDR3 totals 15 residues. Trimming shortened V by 2 bases and J by 4 bases, and 12 bases separated the two germline ends.

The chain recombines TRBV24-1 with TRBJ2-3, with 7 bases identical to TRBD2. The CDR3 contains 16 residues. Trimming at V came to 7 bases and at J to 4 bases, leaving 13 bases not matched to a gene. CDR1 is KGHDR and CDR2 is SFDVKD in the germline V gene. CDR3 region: CATSALAKRGPDTQYF. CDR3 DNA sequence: TGTGCCACCAGCGCCCTGGCAAAGCGGGGCCCAGATACGCAGTATTTT.

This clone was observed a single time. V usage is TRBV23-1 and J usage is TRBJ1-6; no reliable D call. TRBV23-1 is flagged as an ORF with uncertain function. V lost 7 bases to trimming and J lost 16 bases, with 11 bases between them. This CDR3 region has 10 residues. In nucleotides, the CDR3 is TGCGCCAGCACCTTAAGGTTTCTCCACTTT. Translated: CASTLRFLHF.

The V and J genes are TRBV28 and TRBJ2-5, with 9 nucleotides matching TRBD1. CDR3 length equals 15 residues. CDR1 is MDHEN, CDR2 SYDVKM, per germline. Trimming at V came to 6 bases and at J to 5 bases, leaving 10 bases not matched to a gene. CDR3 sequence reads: CASSLQGALGETQYF. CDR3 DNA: TGTGCCAGCAGCCTACAGGGGGCGCTGGGCGAGACCCAGTACTTC. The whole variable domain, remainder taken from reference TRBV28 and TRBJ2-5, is DVKVTQSSRYLVKRTGEKVFLECVQDMDHENMFWYRQDPGLGLRLIYFSYDVKMKEKGDIPEGYSVSREKKERFSLILESASTNQTSMYLCASSLQGALGETQYFGPGTRLLVL.

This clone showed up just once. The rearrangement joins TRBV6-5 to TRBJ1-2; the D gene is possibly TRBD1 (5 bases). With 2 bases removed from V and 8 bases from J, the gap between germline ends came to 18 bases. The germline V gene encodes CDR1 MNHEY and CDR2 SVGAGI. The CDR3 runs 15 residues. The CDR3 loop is CASSYSLRQGFGYTF. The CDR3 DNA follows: TGTGCCAGCAGTTACAGCCTGCGGCAGGGTTTCGGCTACACCTTC.

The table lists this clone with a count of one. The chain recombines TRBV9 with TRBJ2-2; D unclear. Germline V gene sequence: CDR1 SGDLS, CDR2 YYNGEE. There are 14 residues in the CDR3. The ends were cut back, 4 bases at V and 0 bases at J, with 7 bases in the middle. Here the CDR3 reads CASSPWANTGELFF. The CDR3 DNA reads TGTGCCAGCAGCCCCTGGGCGAACACCGGGGAGCTGTTTTTT.

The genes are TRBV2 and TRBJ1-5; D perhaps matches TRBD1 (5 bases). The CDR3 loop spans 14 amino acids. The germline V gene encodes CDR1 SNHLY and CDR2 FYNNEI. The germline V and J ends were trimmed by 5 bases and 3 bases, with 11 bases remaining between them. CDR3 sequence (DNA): TGTGCCAGCAGTCCAGACAGCTTCAATCAGCCCCAGCATTTT. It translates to CASSPDSFNQPQHF.

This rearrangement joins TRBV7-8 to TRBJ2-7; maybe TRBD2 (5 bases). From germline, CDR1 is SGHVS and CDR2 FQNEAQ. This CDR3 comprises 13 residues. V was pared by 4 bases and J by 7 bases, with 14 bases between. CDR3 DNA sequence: TGTGCCAGCAGCTACCCGGGGTCCGTTGAGCAGTACTTC. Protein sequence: CASSYPGSVEQYF.

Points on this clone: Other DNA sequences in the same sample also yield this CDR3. In nucleotides, the CDR3 is TGTGCCAGCACCGGTGGGGGGCTCACAGATACGCAGTATTTT. Translation: CASTGGGLTDTQYF. This chain connects TRBV2 to TRBJ2-3; D may match TRBD1 or TRBD2 (6 bases each). CDR1 SNHLY and CDR2 FYNNEI come from the germline V gene. V was cut by 7 bases and J by 2 bases, with 13 bases left in between. The CDR3 loop spans 14 amino acids.